The T cell receptor beta chain described here comes from a study of CD8 T cells in Susac syndrome. Study summary: The sequenced Susac syndrome patients included six who had clinically active disease and roughly 8 who were in remission.

RNA in amounts of roughly 0.5 to 1 ug was reverse transcribed with random hexamers. The amplification used immunoSEQ multiplex PCR on TCR beta CDR3; it spanned 54 Vbeta and 13 Jbeta. TCRdb used MiXCR to reprocess the immunoSEQ multiplex PCR reads, holding one entry per CDR3 protein. Of under 200,000 distinct CDR3 sequences listed, around 90% are singletons. In blood CD8+ and CD4+ T cells, TCR beta underwent sequencing. This receptor was obtained from a human donor with Susac syndrome. The specimen was CD4+ T cells from PBMCs.

This CDR3 reads CASTPAAGPYNEQFF. In DNA, the CDR3 is TGTGCCAGCACCCCTGCGGCCGGCCCATACAATGAGCAGTTCTTC. The rearrangement uses TRBV7-9 and TRBJ2-1; D is unresolved. Germline V gene data show CDR1 as SEHNR and CDR2 as FQNEAQ (reference sequence). CDR3 size: 15 residues. Trimming took off 7 bases at V and 4 bases at J, with 17 bases between the two ends. Based on the CDR3 plus reference TRBV7-9 and TRBJ2-1, the full variable domain is DTGVSQNPRHKITKRGQNVTFRCDPISEHNRLYWYRQTLGQGPEFLTYFQNEAQLEKSRLLSDRFSAERPKGSFSTLEIQRTEQGDSAMYLCASTPAAGPYNEQFFGPGTRLTVL.